The clone carrying this TCR beta chain was detected a few times. Amplification of TCR beta CDR3 regions was performed using RNA transcripts as template. When the TCR CDR3 underwent first-round RT-PCR, the HTBI primer set was used. TCRdb re-analysed the multiplex PCR reads in MiXCR, keeping a single row per CDR3 protein. The sample shows under 800,000 distinct CDR3 sequences, 14% of them seen only once. PBMCs were collected from a roughly 9.7 ml volume of fresh peripheral blood. This record comes from a study of T cells in Graves' hyperthyroidism and ophthalmopathy. This CDR3 region has 17 residues. Germline loops: CDR1 MNHEY, CDR2 SVGEGT. The V segment lost 6 bases and the J segment 2 bases; nucleotides outside the gene matches: 12.

Source material: blood. This receptor was identified in a woman aged 18 to 35 with Graves' hyperthyroidism. The V and J genes are TRBV6-2 or TRBV6-3 and TRBJ1-5; 8 positions agree with TRBD1. This chain's CDR3 is CASSLRQGLIGNQPQHF. As DNA, the CDR3 is TGTGCCAGCAGCCTGAGACAGGGGTTGATAGGCAATCAGCCCCAGCATTTT.